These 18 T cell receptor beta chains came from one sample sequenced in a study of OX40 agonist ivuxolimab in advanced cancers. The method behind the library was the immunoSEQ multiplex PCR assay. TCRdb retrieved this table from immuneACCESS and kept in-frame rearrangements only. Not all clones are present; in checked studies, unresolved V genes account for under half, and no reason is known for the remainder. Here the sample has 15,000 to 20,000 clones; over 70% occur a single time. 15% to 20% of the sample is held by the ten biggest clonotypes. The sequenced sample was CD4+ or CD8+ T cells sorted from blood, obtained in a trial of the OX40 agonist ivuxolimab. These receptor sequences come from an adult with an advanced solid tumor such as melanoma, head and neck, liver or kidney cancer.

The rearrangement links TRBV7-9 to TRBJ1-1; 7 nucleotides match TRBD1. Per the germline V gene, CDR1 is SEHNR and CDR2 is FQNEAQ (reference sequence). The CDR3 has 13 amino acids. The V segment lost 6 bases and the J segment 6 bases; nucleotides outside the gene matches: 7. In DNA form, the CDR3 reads TGTGCCAGCAGAACGACAGGGAGGGCTGAAGCTTTCTTT. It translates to CASRTTGRAEAFF.

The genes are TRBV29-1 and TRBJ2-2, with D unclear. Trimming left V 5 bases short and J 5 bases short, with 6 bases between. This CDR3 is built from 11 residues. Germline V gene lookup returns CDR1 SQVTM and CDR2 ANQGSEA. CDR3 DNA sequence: TGCAGCGTTTTCAGAACCGGGGAGCTGTTTTTT. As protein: CSVFRTGELFF.

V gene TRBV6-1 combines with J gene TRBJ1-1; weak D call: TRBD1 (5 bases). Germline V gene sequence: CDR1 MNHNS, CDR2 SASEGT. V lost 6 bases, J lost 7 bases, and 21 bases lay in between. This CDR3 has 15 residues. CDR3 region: CASRTFLDSTIEAFF. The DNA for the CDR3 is TGTGCCAGCAGAACGTTCTTAGACAGTACAATTGAAGCTTTCTTT.

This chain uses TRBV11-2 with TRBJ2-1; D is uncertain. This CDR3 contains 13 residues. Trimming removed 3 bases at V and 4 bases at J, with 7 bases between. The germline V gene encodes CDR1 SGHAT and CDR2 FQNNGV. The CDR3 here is CASSLGHYNEQFF. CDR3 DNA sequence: TGTGCCAGCAGCTTGGGCCATTACAATGAGCAGTTCTTC.

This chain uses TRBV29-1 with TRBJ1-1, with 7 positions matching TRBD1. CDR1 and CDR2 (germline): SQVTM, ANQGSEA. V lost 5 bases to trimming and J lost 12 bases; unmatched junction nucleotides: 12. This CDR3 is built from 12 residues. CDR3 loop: CSVFMYRGGTFF. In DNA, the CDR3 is TGCAGCGTTTTCATGTACAGGGGTGGAACTTTCTTT.

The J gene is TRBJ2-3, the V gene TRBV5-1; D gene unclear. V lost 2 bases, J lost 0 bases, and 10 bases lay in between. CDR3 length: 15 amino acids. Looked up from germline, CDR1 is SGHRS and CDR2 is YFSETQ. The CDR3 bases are TGCGCCAGCAGCTTTGGCGGAACTAGCACAGATACGCAGTATTTT. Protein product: CASSFGGTSTDTQYF.

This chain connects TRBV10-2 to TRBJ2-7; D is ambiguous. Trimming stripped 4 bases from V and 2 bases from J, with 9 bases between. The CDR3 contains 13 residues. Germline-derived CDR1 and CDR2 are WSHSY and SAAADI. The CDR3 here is CASSVGSPYEQYF. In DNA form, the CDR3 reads TGCGCCAGCAGTGTCGGCAGCCCCTACGAGCAGTACTTC.

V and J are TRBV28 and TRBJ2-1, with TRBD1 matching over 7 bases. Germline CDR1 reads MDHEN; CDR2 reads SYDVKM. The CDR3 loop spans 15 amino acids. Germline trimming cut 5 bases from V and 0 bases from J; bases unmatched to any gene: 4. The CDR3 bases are TGTGCCAGCAGTCCGGGACAGTTCTCCTACAATGAGCAGTTCTTC. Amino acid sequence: CASSPGQFSYNEQFF.

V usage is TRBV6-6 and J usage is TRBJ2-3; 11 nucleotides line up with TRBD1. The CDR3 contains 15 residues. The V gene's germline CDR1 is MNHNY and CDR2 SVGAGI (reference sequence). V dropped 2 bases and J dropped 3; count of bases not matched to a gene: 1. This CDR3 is CASSYGQGATDTQYF. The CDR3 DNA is TGTGCCAGCAGTTACGGACAGGGGGCAACAGATACGCAGTATTTT.

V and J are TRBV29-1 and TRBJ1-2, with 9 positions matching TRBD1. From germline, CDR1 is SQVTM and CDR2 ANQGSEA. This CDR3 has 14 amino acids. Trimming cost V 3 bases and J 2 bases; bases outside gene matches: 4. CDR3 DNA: TGCAGCGTTGATGGACAGGGGAGGAACTATGGCTACACCTTC. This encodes CSVDGQGRNYGYTF.

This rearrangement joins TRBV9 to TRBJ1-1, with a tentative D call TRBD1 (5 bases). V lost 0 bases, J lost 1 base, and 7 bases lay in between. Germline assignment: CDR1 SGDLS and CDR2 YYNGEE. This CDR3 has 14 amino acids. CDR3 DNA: TGTGCCAGCAGCGTAGGGACATCGAACACTGAAGCTTTCTTT. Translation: CASSVGTSNTEAFF.

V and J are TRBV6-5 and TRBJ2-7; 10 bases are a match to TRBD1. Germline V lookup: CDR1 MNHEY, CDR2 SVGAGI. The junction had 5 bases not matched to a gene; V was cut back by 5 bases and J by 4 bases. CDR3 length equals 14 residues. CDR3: CASSTGTGAYEQYF. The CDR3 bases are TGTGCCAGCAGTACCGGGACAGGGGCATACGAGCAGTACTTC.

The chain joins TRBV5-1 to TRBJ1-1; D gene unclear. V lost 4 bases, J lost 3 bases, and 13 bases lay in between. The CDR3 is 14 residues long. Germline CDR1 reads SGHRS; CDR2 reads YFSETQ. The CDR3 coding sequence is TGCGCCAGCAGCCCGTGGACGGGCCACACTGAAGCTTTCTTT. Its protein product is CASSPWTGHTEAFF.

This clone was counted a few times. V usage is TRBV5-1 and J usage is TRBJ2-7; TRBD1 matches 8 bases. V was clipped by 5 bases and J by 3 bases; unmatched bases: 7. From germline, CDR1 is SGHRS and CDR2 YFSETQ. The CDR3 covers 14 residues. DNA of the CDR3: TGCGCCAGCAGTTCCGGGACAGGTCTCTACGAGCAGTACTTC. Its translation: CASSSGTGLYEQYF.

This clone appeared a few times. The CDR3 here is CASSLGPEQYF. CDR3 DNA sequence: TGTGCCAGCAGCTTAGGGCCGGAGCAGTACTTC. The chain links TRBV11-2 to TRBJ2-7; D not resolved. V shed 1 base and J shed 7 bases, with 5 bases lying between them. CDR3 size: 11 residues. Germline V gives CDR1 SGHAT, CDR2 FQNNGV.

The CDR3 loop is CASNWGVGELFF. The CDR3 region has the DNA TGTGCCAGCAATTGGGGAGTCGGGGAGCTGTTTTTT. The chain recombines TRBV25-1 with TRBJ2-2, with D possibly TRBD2 on 5 matching bases. This CDR3 spans 12 amino acids. The V end was cut by 7 bases, the J end by 7 bases, with 10 bases between. Germline CDR1 is MGHDK and CDR2 is SYGVNS.

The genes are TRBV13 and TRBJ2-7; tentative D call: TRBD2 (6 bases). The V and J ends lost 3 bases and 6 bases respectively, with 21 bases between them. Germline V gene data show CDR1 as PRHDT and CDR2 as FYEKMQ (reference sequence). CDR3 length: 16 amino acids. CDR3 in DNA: TGTGCCAGCAGCTTGGAGGGAGGCGGTAAGGCGGGCGAGCAGTACTTC. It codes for CASSLEGGGKAGEQYF.

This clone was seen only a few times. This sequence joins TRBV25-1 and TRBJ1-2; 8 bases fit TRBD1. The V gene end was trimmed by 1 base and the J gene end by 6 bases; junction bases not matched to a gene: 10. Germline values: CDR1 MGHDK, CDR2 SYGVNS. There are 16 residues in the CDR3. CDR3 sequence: CASSEFGSGGGHGYTF. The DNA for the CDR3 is TGTGCCAGCAGTGAATTTGGGTCAGGGGGCGGTCATGGCTACACCTTC.